This T cell receptor beta chain appears in the sequencing data of a study of T cells in Graves' hyperthyroidism and ophthalmopathy (dated 2019 in TCRdb). For the wider study: Peripheral blood samples were taken at the time of initial diagnosis, prior to any treatment. To identify TCR V-J signatures that set the groups apart, the researchers used a discovery cohort of approximately 98 patients, made up of 40 to 45 with Graves' ophthalmopathy and about 60 with stable Graves' hyperthyroidism. An independent validation cohort of 18 to 20 hyperthyroidism patients and about 15 patients who later progressed to ophthalmopathy tested prospective prediction of ophthalmopathy. The 100 discovery patients were randomly split 7:3 into training and test sets. The study also compared thyroid tissue and blood T-cell repertoires from several Graves' hyperthyroidism patients. Following sampling, methimazole starting at 30 mg daily was given to hyperthyroidism patients, and high-dose intravenous methylprednisolone was given to ophthalmopathy patients. TCR Vbeta CDR3 sequencing of approximately 140 peripheral blood samples (under 45 ophthalmopathy, around 80 hyperthyroidism and approximately 17 progressor patients) is reported in the paper.

Study-wide findings and limitations: In validation, the model predicted progression to ophthalmopathy with 65% to 71% sensitivity and around 72% specificity, a median of approximately 6.7 months before onset. A 13 V-J signature model separated ophthalmopathy from stable hyperthyroidism, with over 85% sensitivity and 81.08% specificity in cross-validation and 80%/75% in testing. No statistical method was used to fix the sample size in advance, and group allocation was not hidden from the investigators. Most expanded thyroid clonotypes (frequency above 0.001) were also found in blood, which suggests that blood repertoires may mirror thyroid immune responses.

The hyperthyroidism patients were between 18 and 65 years old and newly diagnosed, with a disease duration of less than 2 months. Exclusion was applied to patients with uncontrolled infections, other autoimmune diseases, pregnancy or lactation. Diagnoses were established on the basis of clinical symptoms, serum thyroxine and TRAb, thyroid ultrasound, and orbital computed tomography. For progressor patients, blood was drawn at the first diagnosis of hyperthyroidism, before any ophthalmopathy symptoms had appeared. PBMCs were isolated from about 10 ml of fresh peripheral blood by Ficoll-Paque density gradient centrifugation. Progressor patients were defined as those initially diagnosed with Graves' hyperthyroidism in whom ophthalmopathy developed during follow-up. Total RNA was extracted with Trizol reagent, and quality was checked on an Agilent 2100 Bioanalyzer. This clonotype was seen many times. What antigen it recognizes has not been identified. There are no base qualities to consult, and no much larger clone falls within one base.

TCR beta CDR3 regions were amplified from RNA transcripts. A first-round RT-PCR of the TCR CDR3 used the HTBI primer set with the Qiagen OneStep RT-PCR kit. The libraries were constructed in a second round of multiplex PCR and then size-selected and purified. Libraries were sequenced paired-end with 100 bp reads on an Illumina HiSeq2000. In the original analysis: SOAPnuke was used to process the raw data, removing reads that contained adapters or uncalled bases, had a mean Phred below 15, or lacked an exact match to the constant primer or identifier. High-quality paired reads were merged using COPE v1.2.5, and each unique nucleotide sequence was defined as a clonotype. MiTCR v1.1 was used to align clonotypes to the IMGT TRBV, TRBD and TRBJ reference segments. The analysis was restricted to V-J combinations with a frequency above 0.0001, which together covered roughly 99% of the repertoires. A TCS score was defined as the ratio between F50 (clonal expansion) and ExV (chaos), using BLOSUM62-based TCRdist between CDR3 peptides within each V-J. Welch's t-statistics and random forest reduced fewer than 600 V-J features to roughly 13, which were used in a naive Bayes classifier (R e1071). TCRdb reran the public reads through fastp at Q25 and MiXCR, keeping productive beta chains. Rows merge per CDR3 protein into single entries with the most common DNA and genes. The V and J calls and clone size come from TCRdb's table, not from the authors' own analysis. This sample lists nearly 600,000 distinct CDR3 sequences; approximately 15% were detected once. Of the sample, 5.5% to 7.5% falls within the top ten clones.

The germline V end is reduced by 3 bases and the J end by 4 bases; junction bases left unmatched: 1. The CDR3, cysteine through phenylalanine, is 13 amino acids long. Only CDR3 DNA is held: 39 bases, read in frame from base 1. CDR1 and CDR2, per the germline V gene (reference sequence), are LGHDT and YNNKEL. The rearranged segments are TRBV3-1 and TRBJ1-1, with TRBD1 identical over 8 junction bases. The sample taken for sequencing was blood. The TCR comes from a woman in her 30s with Graves' hyperthyroidism that later progressed to Graves' ophthalmopathy. The bases are TGTGCCAGCAGCCACACAGGGGGCACTGAAGCTTTCTTT. The resulting protein is CASSHTGGTEAFF.